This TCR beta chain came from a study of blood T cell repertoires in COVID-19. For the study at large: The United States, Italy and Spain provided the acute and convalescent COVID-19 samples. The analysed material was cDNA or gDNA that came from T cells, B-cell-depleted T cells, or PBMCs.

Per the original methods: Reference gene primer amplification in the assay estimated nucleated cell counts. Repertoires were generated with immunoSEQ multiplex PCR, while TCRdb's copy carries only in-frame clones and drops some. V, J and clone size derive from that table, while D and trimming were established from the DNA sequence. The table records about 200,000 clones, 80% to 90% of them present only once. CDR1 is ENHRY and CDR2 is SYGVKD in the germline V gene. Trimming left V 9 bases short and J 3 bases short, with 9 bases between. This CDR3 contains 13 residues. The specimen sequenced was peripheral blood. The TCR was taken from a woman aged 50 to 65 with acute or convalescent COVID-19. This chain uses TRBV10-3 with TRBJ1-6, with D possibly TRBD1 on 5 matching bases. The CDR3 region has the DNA TGTGCCATGGGGGGGGACTATAATTCACCCCTCCACTTT. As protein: CAMGGDYNSPLHF.